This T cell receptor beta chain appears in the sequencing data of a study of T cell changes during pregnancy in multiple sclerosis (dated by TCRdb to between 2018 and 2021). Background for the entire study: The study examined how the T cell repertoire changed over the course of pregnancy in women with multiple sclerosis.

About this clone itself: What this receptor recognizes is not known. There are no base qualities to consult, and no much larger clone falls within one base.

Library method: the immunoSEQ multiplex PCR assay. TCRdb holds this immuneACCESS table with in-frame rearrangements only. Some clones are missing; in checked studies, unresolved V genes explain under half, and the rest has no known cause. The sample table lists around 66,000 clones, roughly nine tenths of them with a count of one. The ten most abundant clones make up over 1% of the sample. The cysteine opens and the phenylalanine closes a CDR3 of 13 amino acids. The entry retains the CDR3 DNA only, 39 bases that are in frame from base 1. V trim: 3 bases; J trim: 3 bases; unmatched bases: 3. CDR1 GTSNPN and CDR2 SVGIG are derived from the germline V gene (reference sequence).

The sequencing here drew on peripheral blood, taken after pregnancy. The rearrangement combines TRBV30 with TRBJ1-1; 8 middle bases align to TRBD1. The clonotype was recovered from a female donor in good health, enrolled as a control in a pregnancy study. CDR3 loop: CAWRGQADTEAFF. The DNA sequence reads TGTGCCTGGAGGGGACAGGCGGACACTGAAGCTTTCTTT.